The rows below give T cell receptor beta chains drawn from one sample of a study of T cells after yellow fever vaccination. TCRdb ran MiXCR on the 5' RACE reads and lists one entry per CDR3 protein. The profile shows 29,000 or so distinct CDR3 sequences, around 5% of them singletons. Sequenced here: CD8+ T cells sorted from PBMCs, sampled 10 days after the yellow fever booster vaccination. These receptors were obtained from a man aged 30-40 years who received the YFV17D yellow fever vaccine. CDR3s include the opening cysteine and the closing phenylalanine or tryptophan.

TRBJ2-5	TRBV5-1	CASSFRGGETQYF
TRBJ2-3	TRBV4-2	CASSQVNRGGDTQYF
TRBJ2-1	TRBV7-9	CASTPNYNEQFF
TRBJ2-5	TRBV12-3/TRBV12-4	CASSLTEETQYF
TRBJ2-5	TRBV14	CASSRSEESETQYF
TRBJ2-1	TRBV29-1	CSALMATYNEQFF
TRBJ2-3	TRBV27	CASSRDSPKTDTQYF
TRBJ2-1	TRBV19	CASSIGGAHYNEQFF
TRBJ2-7	TRBV4-3	CASSPGQGSYEQYF
TRBJ1-2	TRBV2	CASDFGYGYTF
TRBJ2-7	TRBV5-4	CASSWTGTNDEQYF
TRBJ2-7	TRBV6-5	CASSYSLAGVYEQYF
TRBJ2-1	TRBV12-3/TRBV12-4	CASSFNTFKGNEQFF
TRBJ1-1	TRBV20-1	CSARDLGATEAFF
TRBJ2-3	TRBV7-9	CASSFVDSAGDTQYF
TRBJ2-1	TRBV21-1	CASSQAPVGNYNEQFF
TRBJ2-1	TRBV5-4	CASSQGQGYNEQFF
TRBJ1-2	TRBV10-3	CAISDPASPSRGRGHNYGYTF
TRBJ2-1	TRBV27	CASSSPGLANEQFF
TRBJ2-7	TRBV7-8	CASSLVTQGPYEQYF
TRBJ2-7	TRBV3-1	CASRLTGYEQYF
TRBJ2-2	TRBV29-1	CSVDPGVNTGELFF
TRBJ2-7	TRBV4-3	CASSQVRVGVASYEQYF
TRBJ2-1	TRBV7-2	CASSPRNYNEQFF
TRBJ2-1	TRBV10-3	CAISLDGTSSGLYNEQFF
TRBJ1-6	TRBV4-3	CASSLGGYSPLHF
TRBJ2-7	TRBV14	CASSQVPAGTGSYEQYF
TRBJ2-1	TRBV12-3/TRBV12-4	CASTLWGNEQFF
TRBJ2-3	TRBV10-3	CAISVEGGSSDTQYF
TRBJ2-1	TRBV27	CASSSLASSSYNEQFF
TRBJ2-7	TRBV4-3	CASSQTRDGYYEQYF
TRBJ1-2	TRBV27	CASSTTGAWYYGYTF
TRBJ2-7	TRBV28	CASSPANYEQYF
TRBJ2-7	TRBV28	CASSSGYEQYF
TRBJ2-7	TRBV5-1	CASSLGDSNYEQYF
TRBJ1-2	TRBV27	CASSLSIGGQGNYGYTF
TRBJ2-2	TRBV5-1	CASSLFGLENTGELFF
TRBJ2-1	TRBV12-3/TRBV12-4	CASSSSQLAGVFNEQFF
TRBJ2-1	TRBV25-1	CASSEHLFGAYNEQFF
TRBJ2-7	TRBV29-1	CSAVGTSYEQYF
TRBJ2-5	TRBV6-1	CASTQDIQETQYF
TRBJ2-1	TRBV30	CAWLVRTYNEQFF
TRBJ2-5	TRBV29-1	CSVDRTSGRVAETQYF
TRBJ2-1	TRBV28	CASSSALLEQFF
TRBJ2-3	TRBV25-1	CASSDWGLAGGPTGTQYF
TRBJ2-3	TRBV6-2/TRBV6-3	CASRIAGGSTDTQYF
TRBJ2-3	TRBV27	CASSFRRAATDTQYF
TRBJ1-5	TRBV10-1	CASKNRGNDQPQHF